This T cell receptor beta chain was sequenced during a study of blood T cell repertoires in COVID-19. Overall study context: The samples span acute and convalescent COVID-19 from the United States, Italy and Spain. PBMCs, B-cell-depleted T cells, or T cells were the source of the cDNA or gDNA that made up the material.

Methods used by the authors: Reference gene primer amplification in the assay estimated nucleated cell counts. The assay was immunoSEQ multiplex PCR, and TCRdb's table has in-frame clones only and misses some. Clone size and V and J calls were adopted from that table, with D and trimming inferred from the DNA. The repertoire holds 250,000 to 300,000 clones, with 86% as singletons. V gave up 4 bases and J gave up 6 bases; unmatched junction bases: 3. Germline CDR1 SGHRS, CDR2 YFSETQ. The CDR3 totals 13 residues. The sample taken for sequencing was peripheral blood. This receptor was taken from a woman aged 25 to 39 with active or convalescent COVID-19. The chain links TRBV5-1 to TRBJ2-3; 9 bases map to TRBD1. This CDR3 is CASSPDRGDTQYF. The CDR3 DNA sequence: TGCGCCAGCAGCCCAGACAGGGGGGATACGCAGTATTTT.